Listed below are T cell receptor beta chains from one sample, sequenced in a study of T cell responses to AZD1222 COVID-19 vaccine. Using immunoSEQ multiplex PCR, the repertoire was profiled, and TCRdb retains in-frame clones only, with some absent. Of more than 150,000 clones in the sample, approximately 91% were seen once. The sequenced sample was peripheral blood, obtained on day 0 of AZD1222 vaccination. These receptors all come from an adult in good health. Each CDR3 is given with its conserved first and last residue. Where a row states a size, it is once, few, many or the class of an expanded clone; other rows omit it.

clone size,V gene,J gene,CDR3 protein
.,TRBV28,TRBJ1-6,CASSLYPLSGYNSPLHF
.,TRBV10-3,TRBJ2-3,CAISSRESADTQYF
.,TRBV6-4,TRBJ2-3,CASSDSATTDTQYF
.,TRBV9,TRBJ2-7,CASSVEMDPSEQYF
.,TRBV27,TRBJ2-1,CASSFGPPGLAERNSYNEQFF
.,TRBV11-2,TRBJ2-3,CASSLDLGKDTQYF
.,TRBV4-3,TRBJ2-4,CASSPQRGLAKNIQYF
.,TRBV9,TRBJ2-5,CASSVGGGLAGRLETQYF
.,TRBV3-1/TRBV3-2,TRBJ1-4,CASSTQPAANEKLFF
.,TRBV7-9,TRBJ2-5,CASSSKETQYF
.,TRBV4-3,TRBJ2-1,CASSQDHTYNEQFF
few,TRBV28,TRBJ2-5,CASSPLGDSQETQYF
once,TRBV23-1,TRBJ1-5,CASSQSAGWQPQHF
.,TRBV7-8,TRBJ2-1,CASSLKSGTFNEQFF
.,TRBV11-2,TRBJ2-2,CASRLNTGELFF
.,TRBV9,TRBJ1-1,CASSVGQRTEAFF
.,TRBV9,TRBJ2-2,CASSAGTGPRVTGELFF
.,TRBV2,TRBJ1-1,CASSEVGFNTEAFF
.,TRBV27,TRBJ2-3,CASSQRAGGSTDTQYF
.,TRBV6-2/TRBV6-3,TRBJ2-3,CASSYSSGAGDTQYF
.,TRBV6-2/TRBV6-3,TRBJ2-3,CASSYVLAGSSDTQYF
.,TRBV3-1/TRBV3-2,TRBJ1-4,CASSSGDSGYNEKLFF
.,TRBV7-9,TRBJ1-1,CASSLNRLEAFF
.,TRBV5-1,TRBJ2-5,CASSYGPRRETQYF
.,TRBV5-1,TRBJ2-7,CASSETGGFQYF
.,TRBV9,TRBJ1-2,CASSAGTALYGYTF
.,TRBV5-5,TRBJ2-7,CASSLGGPVGYEQYF
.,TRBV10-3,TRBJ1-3,CAISEGAAGNTIYF
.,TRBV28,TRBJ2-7,CASRARPYEQYF
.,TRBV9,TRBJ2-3,CASSVGPHGASGIPLSTDTQYF
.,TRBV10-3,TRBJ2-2,CAISEIGPLGELFF
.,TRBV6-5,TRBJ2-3,CASSRTGYVADTQYF
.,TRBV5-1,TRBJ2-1,CASSLAPSGSSYNEQFF
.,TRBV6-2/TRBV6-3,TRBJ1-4,CASSRVRDRPNEKLFF
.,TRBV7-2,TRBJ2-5,CASSLVGGGAGETQYF
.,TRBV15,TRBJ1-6,CATSRDRGGFSPLHF
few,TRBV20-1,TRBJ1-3,CSAPRGNTIYF
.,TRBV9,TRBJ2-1,CASSVESSGSSYNEQFF
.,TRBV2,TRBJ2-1,CASSELAGGYEQFF
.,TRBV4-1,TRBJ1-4,CASSQWAATNEKLFF
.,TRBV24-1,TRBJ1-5,CATSGGTNSNQPQHF
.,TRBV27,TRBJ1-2,CASSFSPVVGYTF
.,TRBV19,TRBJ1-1,CASSIAAGKDTEAFF
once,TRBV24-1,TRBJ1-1,CATSDFPSGGASDTEAFF
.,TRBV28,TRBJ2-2,CASSETSGRPGELFF
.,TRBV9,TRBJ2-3,CASSVLAGGADTQYF
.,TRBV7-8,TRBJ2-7,CASSHGTSGREDYEQYF
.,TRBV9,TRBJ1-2,CASSVGMSPRYGYTF
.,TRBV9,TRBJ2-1,CASSVTGSSYNEQFF
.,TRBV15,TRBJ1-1,CATSRDLGSEAFF
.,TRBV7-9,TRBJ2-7,CASSLVIGRGGTYEQYF
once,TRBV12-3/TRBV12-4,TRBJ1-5,CASSQGQPQHF
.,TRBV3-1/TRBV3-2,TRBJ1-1,CASSPTGRSEAFF
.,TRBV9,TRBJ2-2,CASSVLQGTGELFF
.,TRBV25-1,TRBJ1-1,CASSQNMAGVNTEAFF
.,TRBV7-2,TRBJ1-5,CASSWGQGATQPQHF
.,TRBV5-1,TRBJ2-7,CASSLYTSREQYF